This TCR beta chain was profiled in a study of OX40 agonist ivuxolimab in advanced cancers. V lost 3 bases and J lost 5; bases outside the gene matches: 4. The germline CDR1 and CDR2 sequences are MNHEY and SMNVEV (reference sequence). The CDR3 is 15 residues long. TCRdb keeps only in-frame clones here, not all; method: immunoSEQ multiplex PCR. This sample has approximately 10,000 clones, with approximately 86% found just once. The specimen was CD4+ or CD8+ T cells sorted from blood, collected in a trial of the OX40 agonist ivuxolimab. The chain joins TRBV27 to TRBJ2-1, with TRBD2 identical over 10 bases. The TCR sequence derives from an adult with an advanced solid tumor such as melanoma, head and neck, liver or kidney cancer. The CDR3 nucleotides read TGTGCCAGCAGTTTGCTAGCGGGGGTCAACAATGAGCAGTTCTTC. Protein: CASSLLAGVNNEQFF.